Described below is a single TCR beta chain sequence and its context. This clone's antigen is unknown. The sample holds no much larger clone one base away, and base qualities are not on file. This sample was included in a study of blood T cells in healthy people across ages (dated by TCRdb to about 2015). About the investigation overall: In model experiments, roughly one uniquely barcoded TCR beta cDNA molecule per two T cells was captured by template switching. Using deep sequencing normalized with unique cDNA molecular identifiers, the study measured how TCR beta repertoire diversity changes with age. Donors were grouped into four age groups: young (average 16 years), middle-aged (less than 40), aged (around 62) and long-lived (about 82). To avoid experimental bias, donors of different ages were randomly spread across the sequencing lanes. Using the same blood draw, the study looked at two additional independent replicas of 1 million unique cDNA reads for two donors, one aged 18 to 30 and the other aged 80 or older. The study at large found these results: Since profiling was done on bulk unsorted PBMCs, naive and antigen-experienced compartments could not be conclusively compared. There was a strong correlation between observed TCR beta diversity and the percentage of naive T cells measured by flow cytometry. Estimates of total diversity based on one million sequenced T cells were regarded as lower bounds and as underestimates. Donor CMV infection status was unknown, potentially confounding age-related changes in expanded clonotypes. The long-lived group showed more naive CD4+ T cells, fewer expanded clones and increased TCR diversity than the aged group, suggesting age selection. As age increased, observed TCR beta diversity per million T cells dropped in a roughly linear way, and a significant reduction was already evident by age 40.

The receptor library was made with 5' RACE. The sequencer was an Illumina HiSeq 2500. The second PCR ran for roughly 7 to 12 cycles and used a J-beta primer mix along with a sample-barcoded 5' primer. Each TCR beta cDNA molecule received a unique molecular identifier from a template-switch 5' adaptor carrying 12 random nucleotides. Each sample yielded at least 3 million CDR3-containing paired-end reads. All of the RNA was converted into first-strand cDNA using the Mint cDNA synthesis kit, with a TRBC-specific oligonucleotide serving as the primer. Following uracil-DNA glycosylase treatment, all cDNA underwent a first 18-cycle PCR with the universal primers M1SS and BC2_uni_R. In the paper's pipeline: Each sample was normalized by randomly selecting 1 million high-quality reads, each carrying a distinct molecular identifier. Reads sharing molecular identifiers were discarded rather than binned into consensus sequences. MiTCR, with a Q25 quality threshold and the strictest error-elimination algorithm, was used for CDR3 identification, clonotype clustering and error correction. A nonparametric unseen species model with Euler transformation was used to estimate a lower bound on total TCR beta diversity. TCRdb ran its own pipeline on the public reads, namely fastp trimming at Q25 and MiXCR clone calling, and kept in-frame beta chains. Duplicate CDR3 protein sequences are folded into a single record with the most common DNA and genes. The V and J calls and clone size are TCRdb's, not the authors'. The sample records hundreds of thousands of distinct CDR3 sequences, around 45% of which are singletons. Of the sample, 25% to 35% falls within the top ten clones.

The donors were 40 or so Caucasian individuals from Russia, aged roughly 6 to 90 years, who were systemically healthy. About 9.6 milliliters of peripheral blood were collected from each donor into EDTA-treated Vacutainer tubes. Ficoll-Paque density-gradient centrifugation was used to isolate PBMCs, with at least 7 million per sample. Trizol reagent was used to extract total RNA from the PBMCs, yielding at least 6 micrograms per sample. The percentages of naive CD45RAhigh/CD27high T cells were determined by flow cytometry on a PBMC aliquot from every donor. This sequence originates from a woman between 55 and 75 years old in good health. Source material: blood.

CDR3 reads: CASRPTDSYEQYF. In nucleotides, the sequence is TGTGCCAGCAGACCGACTGACTCCTACGAGCAGTACTTC. Recombination joined TRBV6-5 with TRBJ2-7, with the D gene not clear enough to name. V was cut back by 6 bases and J by 0 bases, leaving a gap of 9 bases between them. From the cysteine up to the phenylalanine, the CDR3 has a length of 13 residues. The DNA shown is the 39-base CDR3, in frame from base 1. Per the germline V gene, MNHEY is the CDR1 and SVGAGI is the CDR2.